This T cell receptor beta chain was captured by sequencing in a study of blood T cell repertoires in COVID-19. Across the whole study: Acute-phase and convalescent COVID-19 samples originated in the United States, Italy and Spain. The cDNA or gDNA used as material had been derived from T cells, B-cell-depleted T cells, or PBMCs.

TCRdb's copy holds only in-frame clones and misses some; the assay was immunoSEQ multiplex PCR. This sample has 70,000 or so clones, with about 83% found just once. The CDR3 is made up of 16 amino acids. CDR1 and CDR2 from the germline V gene are SGHVS and FQNEAQ. The V end was cut by 2 bases, the J end by 4 bases, with 17 bases between. The chain employs TRBV7-8 and TRBJ2-5, with D perhaps TRBD1 (5 bases). The sequencing sample was made of peripheral blood. The receptor's source is a woman at least 80 years old with acute or convalescent COVID-19. For the CDR3, the DNA is TGTGCCAGCAGCTTATTTGGACAAATGGGGATAGAGACCCAGTACTTC. Translation: CASSLFGQMGIETQYF.